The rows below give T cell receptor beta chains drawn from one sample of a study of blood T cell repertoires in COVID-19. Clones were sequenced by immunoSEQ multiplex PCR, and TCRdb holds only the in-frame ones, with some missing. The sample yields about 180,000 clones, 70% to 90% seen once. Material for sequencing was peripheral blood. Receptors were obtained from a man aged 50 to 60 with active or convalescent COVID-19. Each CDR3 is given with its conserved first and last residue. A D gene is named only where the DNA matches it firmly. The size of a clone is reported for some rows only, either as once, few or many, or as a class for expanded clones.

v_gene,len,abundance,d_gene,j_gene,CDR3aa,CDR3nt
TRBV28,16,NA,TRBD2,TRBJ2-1,CASSFSTSGGPREQFF,TGTGCCAGCAGTTTCTCCACTAGCGGGGGGCCCCGGGAGCAGTTCTTC
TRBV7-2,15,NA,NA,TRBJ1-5,CASSPIGGNNQPQHF,TGTGCCAGCAGCCCTATCGGAGGGAACAATCAGCCCCAGCATTTT
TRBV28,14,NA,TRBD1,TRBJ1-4,CASTPDRPNEKLFF,TGTGCCAGCACCCCGGACAGGCCTAATGAAAAACTGTTTTTT
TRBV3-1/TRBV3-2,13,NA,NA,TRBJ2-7,CASSQGFGNEQYF,TGTGCCAGCAGCCAGGGGTTCGGGAACGAGCAGTACTTC
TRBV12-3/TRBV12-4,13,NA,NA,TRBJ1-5,CASSFWEDQPQHF,TGTGCCAGCAGTTTTTGGGAGGATCAGCCCCAGCATTTT
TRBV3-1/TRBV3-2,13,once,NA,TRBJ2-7,CASSQSRGYEQYF,TGTGCCAGCAGCCAAAGCAGGGGCTACGAGCAGTACTTC
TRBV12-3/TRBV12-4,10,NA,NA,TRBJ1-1,CASSRNEAFF,TGTGCCAGCAGCCGTAATGAAGCTTTCTTT
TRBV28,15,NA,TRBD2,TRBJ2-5,CASRLAGKYQETQYF,TGTGCCAGCAGGTTAGCGGGGAAGTACCAAGAGACCCAGTACTTC
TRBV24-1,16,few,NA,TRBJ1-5,CATSDLLQAYNQPQHF,TGTGCCACCAGTGATTTGCTCCAGGCGTACAATCAGCCCCAGCATTTT
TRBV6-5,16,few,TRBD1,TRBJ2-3,CASSYGQGTLTDTQYF,TGTGCCAGCAGTTATGGACAGGGGACCCTCACAGATACGCAGTATTTT
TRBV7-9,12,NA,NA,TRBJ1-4,CASSQGGEKLFF,TGTGCCAGCAGCCAAGGCGGGGAAAAACTGTTTTTT
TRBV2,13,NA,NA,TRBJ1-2,CASSGAANYGYTF,TGTGCCAGCAGTGGGGCAGCCAACTATGGCTACACCTTC
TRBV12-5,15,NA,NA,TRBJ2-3,CASLQTGKGTDTQYF,TGTGCTAGTCTTCAAACAGGGAAAGGCACAGATACGCAGTATTTT
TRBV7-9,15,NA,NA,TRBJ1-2,CASSSGDRHFYGYTF,TGTGCCAGCAGCTCAGGTGACAGGCACTTCTATGGCTACACCTTC